This TCR beta chain was captured by sequencing in a study of blood T cells in healthy people across ages. Drawing of peripheral blood yielded about 9.7 milliliters from each donor. Study-level findings and limits: Possibly, changes in expanded clonotypes were confounded because donor CMV status was unknown.

Notes on this clonotype: Its antigen is not identified.

CDR3 length: 13 amino acids. V was pared by 6 bases and J by 4 bases, with 4 bases of the junction left unmatched. A J-beta primer mix and a sample-barcoded 5' primer were used in a second PCR of about 6 to 12 cycles. TCRdb re-called the 5' RACE reads with MiXCR, one entry per CDR3 protein. The sample shows over 1,300,000 distinct CDR3 sequences, approximately 59% of them seen only once. The chain recombines TRBV12-3 or TRBV12-4 with TRBJ2-3, with 7 bases that match TRBD1. Sequencing was carried out using blood. The receptor comes from a man aged 18 to 35 in good health. CDR3 bases: TGTGCCAGCAGCCAAACAGGGGCAGATACGCAGTATTTT. The encoded protein is CASSQTGADTQYF.